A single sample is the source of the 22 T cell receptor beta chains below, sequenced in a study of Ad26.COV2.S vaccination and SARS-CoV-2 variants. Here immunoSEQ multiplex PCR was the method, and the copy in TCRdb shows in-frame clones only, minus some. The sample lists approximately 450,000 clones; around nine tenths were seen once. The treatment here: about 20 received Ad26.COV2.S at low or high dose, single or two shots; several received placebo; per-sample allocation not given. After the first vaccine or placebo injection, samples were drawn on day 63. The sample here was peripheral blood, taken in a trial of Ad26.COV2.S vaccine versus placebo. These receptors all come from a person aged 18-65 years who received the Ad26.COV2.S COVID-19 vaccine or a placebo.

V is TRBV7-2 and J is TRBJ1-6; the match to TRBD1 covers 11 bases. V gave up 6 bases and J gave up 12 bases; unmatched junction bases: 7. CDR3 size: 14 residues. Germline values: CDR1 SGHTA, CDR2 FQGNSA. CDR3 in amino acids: CASSVDRGLRPLHF. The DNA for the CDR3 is TGTGCCAGCAGTGTGGACAGGGGGCTTAGACCCCTCCACTTT.

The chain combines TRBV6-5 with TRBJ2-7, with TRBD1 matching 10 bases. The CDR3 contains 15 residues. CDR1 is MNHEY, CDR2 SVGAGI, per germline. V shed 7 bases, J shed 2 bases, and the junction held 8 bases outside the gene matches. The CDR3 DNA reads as TGTGCCAGCACTACTTCCGGGACAGGGGCCTACGAGCAGTACTTC. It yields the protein CASTTSGTGAYEQYF.

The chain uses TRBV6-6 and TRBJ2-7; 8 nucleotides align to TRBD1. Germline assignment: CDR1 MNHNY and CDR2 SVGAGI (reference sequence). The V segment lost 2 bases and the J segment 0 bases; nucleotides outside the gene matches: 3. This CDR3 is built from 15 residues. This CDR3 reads CASSYPGTGSYEQYF. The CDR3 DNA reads TGTGCCAGCAGTTACCCGGGGACAGGCTCCTACGAGCAGTACTTC.

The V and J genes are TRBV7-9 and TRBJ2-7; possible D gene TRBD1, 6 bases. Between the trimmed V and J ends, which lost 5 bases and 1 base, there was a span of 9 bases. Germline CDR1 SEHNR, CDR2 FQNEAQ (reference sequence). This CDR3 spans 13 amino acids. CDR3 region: CASSHGQSYEQYF. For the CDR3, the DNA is TGTGCCAGCAGCCATGGACAGTCCTACGAGCAGTACTTC. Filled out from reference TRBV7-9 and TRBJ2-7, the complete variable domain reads DTGVSQNPRHKITKRGQNVTFRCDPISEHNRLYWYRQTLGQGPEFLTYFQNEAQLEKSRLLSDRFSAERPKGSFSTLEIQRTEQGDSAMYLCASSHGQSYEQYFGPGTRLTVT.

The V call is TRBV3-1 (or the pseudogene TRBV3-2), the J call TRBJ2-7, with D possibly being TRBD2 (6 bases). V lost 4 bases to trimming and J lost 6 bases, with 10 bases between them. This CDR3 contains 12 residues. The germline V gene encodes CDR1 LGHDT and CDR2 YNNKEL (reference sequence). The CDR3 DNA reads TGTGCCAGCAGCCTGGACTACGGCGAGCAGTACTTC. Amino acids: CASSLDYGEQYF.

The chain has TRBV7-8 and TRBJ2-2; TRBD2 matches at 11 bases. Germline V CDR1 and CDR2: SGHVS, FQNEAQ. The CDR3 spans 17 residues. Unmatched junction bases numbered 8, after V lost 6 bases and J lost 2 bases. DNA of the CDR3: TGTGCCAGCAGATCTACTAGCGGGAGTATAAACACCGGGGAGCTGTTTTTT. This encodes CASRSTSGSINTGELFF.

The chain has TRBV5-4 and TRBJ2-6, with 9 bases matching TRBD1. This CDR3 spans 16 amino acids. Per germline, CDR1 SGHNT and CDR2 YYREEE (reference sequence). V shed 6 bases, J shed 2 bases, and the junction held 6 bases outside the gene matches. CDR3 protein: CASTTGGAAGANVLTF. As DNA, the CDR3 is TGTGCCAGCACCACAGGGGGCGCCGCTGGGGCCAACGTCCTGACTTTC.

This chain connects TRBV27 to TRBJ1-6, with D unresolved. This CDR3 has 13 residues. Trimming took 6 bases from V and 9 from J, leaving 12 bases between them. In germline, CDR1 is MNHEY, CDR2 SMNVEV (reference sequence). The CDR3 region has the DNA TGTGCCAGCAGCTCCGGTCCGACTTCACCCCTCCACTTT. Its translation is CASSSGPTSPLHF.

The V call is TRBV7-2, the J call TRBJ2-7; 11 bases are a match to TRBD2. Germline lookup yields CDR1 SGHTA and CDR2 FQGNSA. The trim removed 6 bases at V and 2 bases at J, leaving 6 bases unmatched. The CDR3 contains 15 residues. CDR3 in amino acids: CASRPTLAGAYEQYF. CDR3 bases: TGTGCCAGCAGACCTACACTAGCGGGGGCCTACGAGCAGTACTTC. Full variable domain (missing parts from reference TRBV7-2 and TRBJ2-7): GAGVSQSPSNKVTEKGKDVELRCDPISGHTALYWYRQSLGQGLEFLIYFQGNSAPDKSGLPSDRFSAERTGGSVSTLTIQRTQQEDSAVYLCASRPTLAGAYEQYFGPGTRLTVT.

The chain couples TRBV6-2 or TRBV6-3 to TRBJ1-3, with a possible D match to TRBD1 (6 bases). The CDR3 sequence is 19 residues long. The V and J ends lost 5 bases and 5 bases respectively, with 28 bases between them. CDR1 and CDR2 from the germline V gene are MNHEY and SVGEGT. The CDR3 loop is CASSQPLRWTDRRRNTIYF. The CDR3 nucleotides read TGTGCCAGCAGTCAACCCCTCAGATGGACAGATAGAAGAAGAAACACCATATATTTT.

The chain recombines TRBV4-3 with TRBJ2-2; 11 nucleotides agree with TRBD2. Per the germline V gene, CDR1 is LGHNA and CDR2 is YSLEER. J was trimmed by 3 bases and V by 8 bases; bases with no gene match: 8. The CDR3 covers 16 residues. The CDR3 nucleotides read TGCGCCAGCGCCTCATCACTAGCGGGGGACACCGGGGAGCTGTTTTTT. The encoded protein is CASASSLAGDTGELFF.

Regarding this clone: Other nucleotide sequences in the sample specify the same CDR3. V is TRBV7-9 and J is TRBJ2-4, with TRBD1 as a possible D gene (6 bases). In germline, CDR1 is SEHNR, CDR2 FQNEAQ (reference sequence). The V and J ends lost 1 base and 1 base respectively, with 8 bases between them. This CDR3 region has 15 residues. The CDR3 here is CASSLGQGAKNIQYF. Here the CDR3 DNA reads TGTGCCAGCAGCTTAGGGCAGGGGGCCAAAAACATTCAGTACTTC.

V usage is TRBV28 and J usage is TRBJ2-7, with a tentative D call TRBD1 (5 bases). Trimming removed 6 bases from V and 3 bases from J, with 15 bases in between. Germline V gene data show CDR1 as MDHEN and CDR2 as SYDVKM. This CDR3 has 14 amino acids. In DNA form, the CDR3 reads TGTGCCAGCAGCGTAACCCAGGGCGGCTACGAGCAGTACTTC. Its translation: CASSVTQGGYEQYF.

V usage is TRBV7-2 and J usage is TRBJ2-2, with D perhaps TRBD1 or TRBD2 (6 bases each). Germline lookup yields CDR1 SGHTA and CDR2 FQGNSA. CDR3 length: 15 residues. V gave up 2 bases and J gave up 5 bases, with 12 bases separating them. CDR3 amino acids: CASSLFQGRTGELFF. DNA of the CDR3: TGTGCCAGCAGCTTATTTCAGGGGAGGACCGGGGAGCTGTTTTTT.

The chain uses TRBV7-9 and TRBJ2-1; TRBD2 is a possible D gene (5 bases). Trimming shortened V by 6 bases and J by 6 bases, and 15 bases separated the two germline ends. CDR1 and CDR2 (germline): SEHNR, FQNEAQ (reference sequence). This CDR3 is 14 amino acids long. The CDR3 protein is CASRSYTAGNEQFF. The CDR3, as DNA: TGTGCCAGCAGATCATATACCGCGGGCAATGAGCAGTTCTTC.

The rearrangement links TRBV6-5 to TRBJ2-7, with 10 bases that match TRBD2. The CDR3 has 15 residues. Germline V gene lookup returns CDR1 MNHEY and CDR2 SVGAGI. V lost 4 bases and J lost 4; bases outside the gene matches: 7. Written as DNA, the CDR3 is TGTGCCAGCAGTTCTATAGCGGGAGGTTCTTACGAGCAGTACTTC. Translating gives CASSSIAGGSYEQYF.

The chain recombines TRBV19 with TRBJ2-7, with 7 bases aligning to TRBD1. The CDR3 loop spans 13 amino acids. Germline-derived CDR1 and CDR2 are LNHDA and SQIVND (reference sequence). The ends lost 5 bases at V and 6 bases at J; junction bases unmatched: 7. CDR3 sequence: CASSEQTGSEQYF. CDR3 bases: TGTGCCAGTAGTGAACAGACAGGGTCCGAGCAGTACTTC.

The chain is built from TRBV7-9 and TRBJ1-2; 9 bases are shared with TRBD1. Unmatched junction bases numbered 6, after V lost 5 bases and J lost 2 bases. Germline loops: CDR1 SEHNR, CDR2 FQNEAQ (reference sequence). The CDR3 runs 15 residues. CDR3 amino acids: CASSTRQGENYGYTF. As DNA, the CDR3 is TGTGCCAGCAGCACCAGACAGGGGGAAAACTATGGCTACACCTTC.

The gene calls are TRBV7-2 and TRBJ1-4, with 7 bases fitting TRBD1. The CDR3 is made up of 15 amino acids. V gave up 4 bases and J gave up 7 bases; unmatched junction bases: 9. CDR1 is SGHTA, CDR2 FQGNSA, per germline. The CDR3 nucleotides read TGTGCCAGCAGCTCTGGGACAGCCCTTAGTGAAAAACTGTTTTTT. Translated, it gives CASSSGTALSEKLFF. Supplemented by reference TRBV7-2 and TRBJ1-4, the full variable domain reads GAGVSQSPSNKVTEKGKDVELRCDPISGHTALYWYRQSLGQGLEFLIYFQGNSAPDKSGLPSDRFSAERTGGSVSTLTIQRTQQEDSAVYLCASSSGTALSEKLFFGSGTQLSVL.

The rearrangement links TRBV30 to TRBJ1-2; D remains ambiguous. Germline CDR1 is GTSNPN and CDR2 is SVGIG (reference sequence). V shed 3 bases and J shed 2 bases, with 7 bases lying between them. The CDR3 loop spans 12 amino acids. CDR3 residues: CAWREGNYGYTF. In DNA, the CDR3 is TGTGCCTGGAGGGAGGGCAACTATGGCTACACCTTC.

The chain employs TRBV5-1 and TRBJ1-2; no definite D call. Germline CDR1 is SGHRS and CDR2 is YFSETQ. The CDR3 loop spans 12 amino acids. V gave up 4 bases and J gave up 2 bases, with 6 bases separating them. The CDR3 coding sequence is TGCGCCAGCAGCAAGGAGAACTATGGCTACACCTTC. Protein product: CASSKENYGYTF.

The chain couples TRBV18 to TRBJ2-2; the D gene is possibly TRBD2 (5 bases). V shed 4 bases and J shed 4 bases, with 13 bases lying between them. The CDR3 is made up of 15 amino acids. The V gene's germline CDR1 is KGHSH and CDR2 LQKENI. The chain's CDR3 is CASSREGALTGELFF. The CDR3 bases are TGTGCCAGCTCACGTGAGGGAGCTCTCACCGGGGAGCTGTTTTTT.